Each of the 15 T cell receptor beta chains below was sequenced from the same sample in a study of cytomegalovirus exposure and HLA in healthy donors. With 60 Vbeta and 13 Jbeta primers, the PCR was carried out. Clones were sequenced by immunoSEQ multiplex PCR, and TCRdb holds only the in-frame ones, with some missing. The data contain tens of thousands of clones, roughly 85% of them singletons. The sequenced material came from PBMCs. These receptors were collected from a female donor in good health and CMV-seronegative.

In this sample, this clone turned up once. The rearrangement links TRBV23-1 to TRBJ1-1; D gene ambiguous. TRBV23-1 is an ORF for which the function is uncertain. This CDR3 has 15 amino acids. With 2 bases removed from V and 4 bases from J, the gap between germline ends came to 14 bases. Here the CDR3 reads CASSQNREGPTEAFF. The CDR3 nucleotides read TGCGCCAGCAGTCAAAACCGGGAGGGCCCCACTGAAGCTTTCTTT.

This chain links TRBV10-3 with TRBJ2-6; weak D call: TRBD2 (5 bases). The CDR3 spans 15 residues. Trimming took 6 bases from V and 4 from J, leaving 13 bases between them. Germline V gene data show CDR1 as ENHRY and CDR2 as SYGVKD. In DNA form, the CDR3 reads TGTGCCATCAGCGGACTGTCGGCGGGGGCCAACGTCCTGACTTTC. It yields the protein CAISGLSAGANVLTF.

The V and J genes are TRBV7-9 and TRBJ1-5, with TRBD1 identical over 7 bases. This CDR3 is 16 amino acids long. Trimming at V came to 0 bases and at J to 2 bases, leaving 4 bases not matched to a gene. The germline V gene encodes CDR1 SEHNR and CDR2 FQNEAQ (reference sequence). The CDR3 reads CASSLAPGGGNQPQHF. The CDR3 region has the DNA TGTGCCAGCAGCTTAGCTCCAGGGGGAGGCAATCAGCCCCAGCATTTT.

This chain connects TRBV19 to TRBJ1-2; no clear D gene. The CDR3 spans 17 residues. Per the germline V gene, CDR1 is LNHDA and CDR2 is SQIVND (reference sequence). Trimming shortened V by 9 bases and J by 1 base, and 24 bases separated the two germline ends. CDR3 coding DNA: TGTGCCAGGGACCGCTCGGGGTTAACCAATCTTAACTATGGCTACACCTTC. Residues: CARDRSGLTNLNYGYTF.

This rearrangement joins TRBV7-9 to TRBJ1-5, with a weak D call TRBD1 (6 bases). This CDR3 contains 17 residues. V lost 5 bases to trimming and J lost 3 bases, with 20 bases between them. CDR1 SEHNR and CDR2 FQNEAQ come from the germline V gene (reference sequence). The CDR3 protein is CASSPGTSAVVNQPQHF. The DNA of the CDR3 is TGTGCCAGCAGCCCGGGGACATCGGCAGTGGTCAATCAGCCCCAGCATTTT.

The chain links TRBV6-1 to TRBJ2-5, with unresolved D. With 4 bases removed from V and 5 bases from J, the gap between germline ends came to 8 bases. The germline gives CDR1 MNHNS, CDR2 SASEGT. The CDR3 length is 12 residues. The DNA of the CDR3 is TGTGCCAGCAGTGCTGTTCGGGAGACCCAGTACTTC. Its protein is CASSAVRETQYF.

The rearrangement uses TRBV4-2 and TRBJ2-1; weak D call: TRBD1 (5 bases). Germline V CDR1 and CDR2: LGHNA, YNFKEQ. CDR3 length equals 16 residues. Trimming removed 1 base from V and 2 bases from J, with 12 bases in between. The CDR3 region is CASSQGPQGAYNEQFF. As DNA, the CDR3 is TGTGCCAGCAGCCAAGGTCCCCAAGGGGCCTACAATGAGCAGTTCTTC.

The rearrangement joins TRBV2 to TRBJ2-3; D is perhaps TRBD1 (6 bases). V lost 6 bases, J lost 6 bases, and 10 bases lay in between. The CDR3 spans 12 residues. Germline assignment: CDR1 SNHLY and CDR2 FYNNEI. CDR3 protein: CASSHRDDTQYF. The CDR3 coding sequence is TGTGCCAGCAGCCACAGGGATGATACGCAGTATTTT.

V and J are TRBV2 and TRBJ2-1, with a tentative D call TRBD1 (6 bases). Germline CDR1 and CDR2: SNHLY and FYNNEI. The CDR3 has 12 residues. Trimming shortened V by 7 bases and J by 9 bases, and 13 bases separated the two germline ends. The CDR3 loop reads CASTASRGEQFF. The CDR3 nucleotides read TGTGCCAGCACGGCTAGCAGGGGTGAGCAGTTCTTC.

The chain recombines TRBV30 with TRBJ1-5, with 8 bases matching TRBD1. Trimming cost V 5 bases and J 6 bases; bases outside gene matches: 3. Germline CDR1 reads GTSNPN; CDR2 reads SVGIG (reference sequence). The CDR3 length is 12 residues. CDR3 loop: CAWDRGSQPQHF. In DNA form, the CDR3 reads TGTGCCTGGGACAGGGGAAGTCAGCCCCAGCATTTT.

A remark on this clone: This specimen includes other DNA sequences encoding the same CDR3. The rearrangement links TRBV18 to TRBJ2-5, with D hard to call. V lost 3 bases to trimming and J lost 1 base, with 6 bases between them. The CDR3 totals 13 residues. Germline CDR1 KGHSH, CDR2 LQKENI. The CDR3 DNA follows: TGTGCCAGCTCACCGGGCAGCCAAGAGACCCAGTACTTC. As protein: CASSPGSQETQYF.

This clone has just one count. The rearrangement joins TRBV6-1 to TRBJ2-2, with 9 bases lining up with TRBD1. From germline, CDR1 is MNHNS and CDR2 SASEGT. This CDR3 is 15 amino acids long. J was trimmed by 6 bases and V by 6 bases; bases with no gene match: 8. The DNA of the CDR3 is TGTGCCAGCAGATCCGGGACAGGGTTGCCCGGGGAGCTGTTTTTT. As protein: CASRSGTGLPGELFF.

This chain uses TRBV4-3 with TRBJ2-5, with 13 bases that match TRBD2. V shed 2 bases, J shed 4 bases, and the junction held 4 bases outside the gene matches. Germline CDR1 reads LGHNA; CDR2 reads YSLEER. The CDR3 has 16 residues. CDR3 region: CASSQSLAGGRETQYF. The CDR3 bases are TGCGCCAGCAGCCAATCACTAGCGGGGGGGAGAGAGACCCAGTACTTC.

The chain employs TRBV27 and TRBJ2-3; perhaps TRBD1 as D (5 bases). Germline values: CDR1 MNHEY, CDR2 SMNVEV (reference sequence). The CDR3 is made up of 14 amino acids. V was trimmed by 3 bases and J by 0 bases, leaving 7 bases between them. This chain's CDR3 is CASSLWGSTDTQYF. In DNA, the CDR3 is TGTGCCAGCAGTTTGTGGGGCAGCACAGATACGCAGTATTTT.

This rearrangement joins TRBV7-3 to TRBJ1-1; weak D call: TRBD1 (5 bases). Trimming pared 4 bases from V and 0 bases from J, leaving 15 bases between. The germline V gene has CDR1 SGHTA and CDR2 FQGTGA. The CDR3 has 16 amino acids. The CDR3 is CASSSSSRGMNTEAFF. The CDR3 region has the DNA TGTGCCAGCAGCTCCTCCAGCCGGGGGATGAACACTGAAGCTTTCTTT.